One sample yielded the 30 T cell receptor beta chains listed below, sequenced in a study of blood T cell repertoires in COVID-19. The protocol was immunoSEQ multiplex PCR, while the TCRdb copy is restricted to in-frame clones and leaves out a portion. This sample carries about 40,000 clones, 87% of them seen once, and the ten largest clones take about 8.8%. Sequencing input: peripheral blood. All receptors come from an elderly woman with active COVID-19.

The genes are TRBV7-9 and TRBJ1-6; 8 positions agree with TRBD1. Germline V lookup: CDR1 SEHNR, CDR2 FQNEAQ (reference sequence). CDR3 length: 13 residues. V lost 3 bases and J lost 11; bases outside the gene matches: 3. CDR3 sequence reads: CASSLGQAAPLHF. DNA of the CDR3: TGTGCCAGCAGCTTGGGACAGGCCGCACCCCTCCACTTT. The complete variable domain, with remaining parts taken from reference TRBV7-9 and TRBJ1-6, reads DTGVSQNPRHKITKRGQNVTFRCDPISEHNRLYWYRQTLGQGPEFLTYFQNEAQLEKSRLLSDRFSAERPKGSFSTLEIQRTEQGDSAMYLCASSLGQAAPLHFGNGTRLTVT.

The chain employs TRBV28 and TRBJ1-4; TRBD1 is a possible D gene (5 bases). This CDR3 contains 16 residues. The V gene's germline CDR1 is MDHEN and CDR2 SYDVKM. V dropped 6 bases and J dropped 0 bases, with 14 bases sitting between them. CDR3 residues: CASSDLMTATNEKLFF. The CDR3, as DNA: TGTGCCAGCAGCGACCTTATGACAGCAACTAATGAAAAACTGTTTTTT.

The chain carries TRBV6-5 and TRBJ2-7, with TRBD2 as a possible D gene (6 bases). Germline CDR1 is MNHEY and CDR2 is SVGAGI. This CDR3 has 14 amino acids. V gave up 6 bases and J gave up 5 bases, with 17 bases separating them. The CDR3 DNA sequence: TGTGCCAGCAGCCGGCGGCGGGACTCGAACGAGCAGTACTTC. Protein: CASSRRRDSNEQYF.

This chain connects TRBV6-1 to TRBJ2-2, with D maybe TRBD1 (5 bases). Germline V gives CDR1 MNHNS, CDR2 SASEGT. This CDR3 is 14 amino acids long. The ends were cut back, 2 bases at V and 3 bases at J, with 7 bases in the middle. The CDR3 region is CASSEPRDTGELFF. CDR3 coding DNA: TGTGCCAGCAGTGAACCCAGGGACACCGGGGAGCTGTTTTTT.

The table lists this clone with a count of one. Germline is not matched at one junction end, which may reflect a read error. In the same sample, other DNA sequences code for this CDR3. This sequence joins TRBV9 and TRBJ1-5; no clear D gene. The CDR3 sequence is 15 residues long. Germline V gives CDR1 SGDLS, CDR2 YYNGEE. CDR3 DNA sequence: TGTGCCAGCAGCGCGGGGATTAATAGCAATCAGCCCCAACATTTT. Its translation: CASSAGINSNQPQHF.

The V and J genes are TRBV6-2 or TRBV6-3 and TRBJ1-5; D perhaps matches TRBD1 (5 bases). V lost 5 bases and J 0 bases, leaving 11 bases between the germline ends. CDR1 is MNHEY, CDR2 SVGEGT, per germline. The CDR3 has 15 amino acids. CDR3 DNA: TGTGCCAGCAGTGAGGACAACTATAGCAATCAGCCCCAGCATTTT. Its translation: CASSEDNYSNQPQHF.

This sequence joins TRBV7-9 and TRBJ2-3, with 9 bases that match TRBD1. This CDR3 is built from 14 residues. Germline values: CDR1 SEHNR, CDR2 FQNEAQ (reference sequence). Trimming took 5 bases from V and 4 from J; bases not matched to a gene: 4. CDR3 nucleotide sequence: TGTGCCAGCAGCCGGGACAGGGCGGCAGATACGCAGTATTTT. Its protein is CASSRDRAADTQYF.

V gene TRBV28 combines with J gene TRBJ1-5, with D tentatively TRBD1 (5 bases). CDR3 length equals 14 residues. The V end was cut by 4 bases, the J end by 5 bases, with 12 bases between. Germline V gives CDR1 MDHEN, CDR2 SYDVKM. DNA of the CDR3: TGTGCCAGCAGTTCCCCAGGGTTAGATCAGCCCCAGCATTTT. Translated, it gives CASSSPGLDQPQHF.

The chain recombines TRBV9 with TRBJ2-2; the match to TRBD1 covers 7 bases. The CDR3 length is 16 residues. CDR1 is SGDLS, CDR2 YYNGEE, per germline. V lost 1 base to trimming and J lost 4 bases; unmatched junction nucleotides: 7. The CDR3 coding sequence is TGTGCCAGCAGCGTACGAACAGGGGTCGGCACCGGGGAGCTGTTTTTT. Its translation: CASSVRTGVGTGELFF. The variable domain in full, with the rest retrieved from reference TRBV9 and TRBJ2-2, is DSGVTQTPKHLITATGQRVTLRCSPRSGDLSVYWYQQSLDQGLQFLIQYYNGEERAKGNILERFSAQQFPDLHSELNLSSLELGDSALYFCASSVRTGVGTGELFFGEGSRLTVL.

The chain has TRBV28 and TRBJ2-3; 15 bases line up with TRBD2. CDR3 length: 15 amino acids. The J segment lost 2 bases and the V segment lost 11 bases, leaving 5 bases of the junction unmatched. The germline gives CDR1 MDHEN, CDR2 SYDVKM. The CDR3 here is CASGTSGGNTDTQYF. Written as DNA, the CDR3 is TGTGCCTCCGGGACTAGCGGGGGGAACACAGATACGCAGTATTTT.

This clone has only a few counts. CDR3 amino acids: CASSGEGLAGSSYNEQFF. The CDR3 DNA reads as TGTGCCAGCAGCGGGGAGGGACTAGCGGGGAGCTCCTACAATGAGCAGTTCTTC. The rearrangement uses TRBV9 and TRBJ2-1; TRBD2 matches at 13 bases. Germline lookup yields CDR1 SGDLS and CDR2 YYNGEE. This CDR3 is built from 18 residues. V dropped 3 bases and J dropped 0; count of bases not matched to a gene: 6.

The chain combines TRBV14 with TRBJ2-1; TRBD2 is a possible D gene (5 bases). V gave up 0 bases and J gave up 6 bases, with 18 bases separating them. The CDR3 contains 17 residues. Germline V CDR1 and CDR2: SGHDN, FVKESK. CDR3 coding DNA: TGTGCCAGCAGCCAAGATCTTCGGGATCGCGTAATCAATGAGCAGTTCTTC. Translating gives CASSQDLRDRVINEQFF.

The CDR3 DNA reads as TGTGCCTGGAGATTTGGATCGGGACTCTATGAAAAACTGTTTTTT. This sequence encodes CAWRFGSGLYEKLFF. The V and J genes are TRBV30 and TRBJ1-4, with TRBD1 as a possible D gene (5 bases). This CDR3 spans 15 amino acids. Trimming removed 3 bases from V and 6 bases from J, with 17 bases in between. Germline CDR1 GTSNPN, CDR2 SVGIG (reference sequence).

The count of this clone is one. The CDR3 is CASSSGTTVRTQYF. The DNA for the CDR3 is TGTGCCAGCAGCTCGGGGACAACCGTTAGGACCCAGTACTTC. The chain uses TRBV7-2 and TRBJ2-5; tentatively, D is TRBD1 (6 bases). This CDR3 has 14 residues. Germline lookup yields CDR1 SGHTA and CDR2 FQGNSA. V lost 4 bases, J lost 7 bases, and 16 bases lay in between.

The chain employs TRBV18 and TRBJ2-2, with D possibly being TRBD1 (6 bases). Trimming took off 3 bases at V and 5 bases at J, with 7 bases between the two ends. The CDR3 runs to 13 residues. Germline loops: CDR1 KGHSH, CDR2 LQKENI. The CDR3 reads CASSPTGTGELFF. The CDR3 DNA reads TGTGCCAGCTCACCTACAGGGACCGGGGAGCTGTTTTTT.

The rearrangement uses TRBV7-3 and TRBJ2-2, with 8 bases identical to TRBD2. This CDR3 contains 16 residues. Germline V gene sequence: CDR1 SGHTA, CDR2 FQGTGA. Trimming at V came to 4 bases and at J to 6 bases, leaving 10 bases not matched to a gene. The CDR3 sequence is CASSSQRGPFAGELFF. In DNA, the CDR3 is TGTGCCAGCAGCTCTCAGCGGGGGCCTTTTGCCGGGGAGCTGTTTTTT.

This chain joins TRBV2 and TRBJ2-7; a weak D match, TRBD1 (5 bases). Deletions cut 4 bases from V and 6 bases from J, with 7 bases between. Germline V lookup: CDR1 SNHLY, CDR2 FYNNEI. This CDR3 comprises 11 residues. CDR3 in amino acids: CASSVRGEQYF. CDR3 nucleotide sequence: TGTGCCAGCAGTGTAAGGGGCGAGCAGTACTTC.

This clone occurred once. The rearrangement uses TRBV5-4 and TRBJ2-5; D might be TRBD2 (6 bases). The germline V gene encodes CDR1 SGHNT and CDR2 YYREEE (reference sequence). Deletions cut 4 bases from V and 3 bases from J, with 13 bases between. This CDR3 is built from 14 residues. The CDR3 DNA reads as TGTGCCAGCAGCGGCGGGACTTCGGAAGAGACCCAGTACTTC. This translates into CASSGGTSEETQYF.

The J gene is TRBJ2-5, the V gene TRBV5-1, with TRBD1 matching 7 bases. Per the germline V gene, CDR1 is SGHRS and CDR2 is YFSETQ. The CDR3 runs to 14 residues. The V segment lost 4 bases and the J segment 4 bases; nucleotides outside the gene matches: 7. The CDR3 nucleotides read TGCGCCAGCAGCCCAGGGGGAATAGGAGAGACCCAGTACTTC. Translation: CASSPGGIGETQYF.

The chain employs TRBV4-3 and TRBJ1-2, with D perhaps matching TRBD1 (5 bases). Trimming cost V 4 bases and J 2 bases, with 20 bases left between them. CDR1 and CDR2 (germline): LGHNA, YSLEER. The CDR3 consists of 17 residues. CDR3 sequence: CASSRSGQGLFNYGYTF. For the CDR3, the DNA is TGCGCCAGCAGCCGGAGTGGGCAGGGCTTGTTCAACTATGGCTACACCTTC.

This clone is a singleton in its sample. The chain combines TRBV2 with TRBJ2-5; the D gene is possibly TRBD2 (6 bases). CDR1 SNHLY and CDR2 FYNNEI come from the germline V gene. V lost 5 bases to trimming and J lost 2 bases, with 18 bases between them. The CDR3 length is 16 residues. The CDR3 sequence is CASSPLLPGAQETQYF. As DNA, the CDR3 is TGTGCCAGCAGTCCACTCCTACCGGGAGCGCAAGAGACCCAGTACTTC.

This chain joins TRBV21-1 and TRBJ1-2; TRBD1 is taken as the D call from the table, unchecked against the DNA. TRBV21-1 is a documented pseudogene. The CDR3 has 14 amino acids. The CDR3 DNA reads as TGTGCCAGCAGCAAAGATAGGACATACTATGGCTACACCTTC. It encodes CASSKDRTYYGYTF.

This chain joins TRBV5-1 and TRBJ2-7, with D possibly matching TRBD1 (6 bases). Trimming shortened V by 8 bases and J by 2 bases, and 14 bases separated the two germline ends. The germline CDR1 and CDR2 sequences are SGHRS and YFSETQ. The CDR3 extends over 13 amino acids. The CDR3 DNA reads TGCGCCAGACGACAGGTAGCCCCCTACGAGCAGTACTTC. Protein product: CARRQVAPYEQYF.

The CDR3 spells CASSAARDRGFSYNSPLHF. The CDR3 DNA follows: TGTGCCAGCAGCGCTGCCCGGGACAGGGGATTCTCCTATAATTCACCCCTCCACTTT. This chain joins TRBV13 and TRBJ1-6; 10 bases agree with TRBD1. This CDR3 comprises 19 residues. Germline V lookup: CDR1 PRHDT, CDR2 FYEKMQ (reference sequence). V trimming: 5 bases; J trimming: 0 bases; junction bases outside the gene matches: 10.

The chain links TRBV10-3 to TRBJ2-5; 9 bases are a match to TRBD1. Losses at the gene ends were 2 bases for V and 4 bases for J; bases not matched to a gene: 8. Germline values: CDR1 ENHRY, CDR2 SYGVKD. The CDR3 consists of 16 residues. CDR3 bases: TGTGCCATCAGTGAGACAAGACAGGGGGGAGGAGAGACCCAGTACTTC. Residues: CAISETRQGGGETQYF.

CDR3 amino acids: CASSLEPSDQPQHF. The CDR3, as DNA: TGTGCCAGCAGCTTAGAACCATCGGATCAGCCCCAGCATTTT. V gene TRBV7-2 combines with J gene TRBJ1-5, with unresolved D. The CDR3 totals 14 residues. V lost 1 base to trimming and J lost 5 bases, with 9 bases between them. Germline V gene data show CDR1 as SGHTA and CDR2 as FQGNSA.

CDR3 residues: CASSPIGTENYGYTF. The DNA of the CDR3 is TGTGCCAGCTCACCGATCGGGACAGAGAACTATGGCTACACCTTC. The gene calls are TRBV18 and TRBJ1-2; 7 bases are a match to TRBD1. Germline V gene sequence: CDR1 KGHSH, CDR2 LQKENI. With 3 bases clipped from V and 2 bases from J, the junction kept 6 bases outside the gene matches. There are 15 residues in the CDR3.

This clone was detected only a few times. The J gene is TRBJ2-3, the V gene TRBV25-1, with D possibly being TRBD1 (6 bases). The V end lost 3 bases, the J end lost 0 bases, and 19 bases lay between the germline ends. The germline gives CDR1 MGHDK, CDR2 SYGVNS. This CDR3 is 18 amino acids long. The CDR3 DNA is TGTGCCAGCAGTGATATCGGTGTGGGGGCCCTTAGCACAGATACGCAGTATTTT. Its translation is CASSDIGVGALSTDTQYF.

The CDR3 loop reads CASSPRTGEVDEQFF. CDR3 bases: TGCGCCAGCAGCCCAAGGACAGGGGAGGTTGATGAGCAGTTCTTC. The chain links TRBV5-1 to TRBJ2-1; 9 bases agree with TRBD1. The CDR3 contains 15 residues. Germline values: CDR1 SGHRS, CDR2 YFSETQ. Trimming removed 4 bases from V and 8 bases from J; junction bases left unmatched: 10.

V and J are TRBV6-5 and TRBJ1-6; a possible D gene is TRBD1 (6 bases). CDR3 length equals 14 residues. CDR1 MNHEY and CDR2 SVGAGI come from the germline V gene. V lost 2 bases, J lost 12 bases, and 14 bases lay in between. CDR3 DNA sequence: TGTGCCAGCAGTTACGGGGGCGGTGGTCGACCCCTCCACTTT. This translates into CASSYGGGGRPLHF.